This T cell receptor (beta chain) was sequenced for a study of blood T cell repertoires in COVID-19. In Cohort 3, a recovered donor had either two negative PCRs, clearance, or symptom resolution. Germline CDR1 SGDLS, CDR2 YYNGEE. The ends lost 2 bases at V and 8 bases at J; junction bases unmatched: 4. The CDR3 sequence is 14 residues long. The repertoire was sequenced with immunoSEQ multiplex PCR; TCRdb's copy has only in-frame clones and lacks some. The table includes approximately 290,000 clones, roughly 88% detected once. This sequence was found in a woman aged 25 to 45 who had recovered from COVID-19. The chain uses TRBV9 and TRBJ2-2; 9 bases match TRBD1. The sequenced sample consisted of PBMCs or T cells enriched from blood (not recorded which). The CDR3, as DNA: TGTGCCAGCAGCGTGGACAGGGGACTAGGGGAGCTGTTTTTT. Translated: CASSVDRGLGELFF.